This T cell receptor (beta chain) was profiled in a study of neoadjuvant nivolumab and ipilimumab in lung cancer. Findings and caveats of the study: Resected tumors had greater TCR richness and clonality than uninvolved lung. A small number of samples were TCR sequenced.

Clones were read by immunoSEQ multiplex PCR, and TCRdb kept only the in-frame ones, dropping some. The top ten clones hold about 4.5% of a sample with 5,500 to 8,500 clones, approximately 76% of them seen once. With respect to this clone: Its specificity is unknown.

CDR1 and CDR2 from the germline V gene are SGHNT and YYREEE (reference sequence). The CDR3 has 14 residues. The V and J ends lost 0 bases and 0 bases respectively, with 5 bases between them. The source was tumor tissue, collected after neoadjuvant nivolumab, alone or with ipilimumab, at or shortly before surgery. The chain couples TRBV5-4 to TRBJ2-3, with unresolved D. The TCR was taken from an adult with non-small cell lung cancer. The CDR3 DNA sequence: TGTGCCAGCAGCTTGGGAAGTAGCACAGATACGCAGTATTTT. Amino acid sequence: CASSLGSSTDTQYF. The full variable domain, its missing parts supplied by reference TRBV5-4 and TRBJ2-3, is ETGVTQSPTHLIKTRGQQVTLRCSSQSGHNTVSWYQQALGQGPQFIFQYYREEENGRGNFPPRFSGLQFPNYSSELNVNALELDDSALYLCASSLGSSTDTQYFGPGTRLTVL.